This T cell receptor (beta chain) originates from a study of blood T cell repertoires in COVID-19. Germline CDR1 and CDR2: LGHNT and FRNRAP. V was trimmed by 1 base and J by 5 bases, leaving 11 bases between them. CDR3 size: 15 residues. Using immunoSEQ multiplex PCR, the repertoire was profiled, and TCRdb retains in-frame clones only, with some absent. Of around 250,000 clones listed, approximately 80% are singletons. Assignments of participants to cohorts depended upon their own reported clinical history. The sample taken for sequencing was PBMCs or T cells enriched from blood (not recorded which). This receptor was obtained from a man aged 40-49 years who had been exposed to COVID-19. This chain uses TRBV12-5 with TRBJ2-2; D is unclear. CDR3 protein: CASGLGLLQTGELFF. The CDR3 region has the DNA TGTGCTAGTGGTTTGGGACTTCTTCAAACCGGGGAGCTGTTTTTT.